This T cell receptor (beta chain) was found in a study of T cells after yellow fever vaccination. TCRdb processed the 5' RACE reads anew with MiXCR; each CDR3 protein has one entry. Of around 300,000 distinct CDR3 sequences listed, about 4% were seen once; the top ten hold about 22%. Specimen: PBMCs, collected 5 days after the yellow fever booster vaccination. The origin of this receptor is a man aged 18-30 years who received the YFV17D yellow fever vaccine.

CDR3 residues: CASSLNYNTDTQYF. CDR3 DNA sequence: TGTGCCAGCAGCTTAAACTACAACACAGATACGCAGTATTTT. The chain uses TRBV11-2 and TRBJ2-3; D is undetermined. There are 14 residues in the CDR3. Germline loops: CDR1 SGHAT, CDR2 FQNNGV. Trimming removed 2 bases at V and 2 bases at J, with 8 bases between.